Presented here are 20 T cell receptor beta chains from one specimen sequenced in a study of beta chain features in type 1 diabetes. What these receptors recognize is not known. Of the isolated RNA, all was reverse transcribed, and so the sequenced material was expressed TCRB transcripts. Sequenced by immunoSEQ multiplex PCR; TCRdb stores in-frame clones only, minus some. The sample has 680,000 or so clones, 13% seen once. Findings and caveats of the study: For Type 1 diabetes patients, all four CD4+ subsets carried TCRB CDR3s that were moderately but significantly shorter.

The sequencing sample was made of naive CD4+ T cells from blood. These receptors were taken from a man between 18 and 35 years old with type 1 diabetes.

V and J are TRBV5-6 and TRBJ1-3; no firm D call. There are 14 residues in the CDR3. Trimming cost V 4 bases and J 0 bases, with 8 bases left between them. The germline V gene has CDR1 SGHDT and CDR2 YYEEEE. The CDR3 region has the DNA TGTGCCAGCAGCGCGGACGGCTCTGGAAACACCATATATTTT. Amino acids: CASSADGSGNTIYF.

In the case of this clone: The identical CDR3 is also encoded by other nucleotide sequences in the sample. The chain uses TRBV9 and TRBJ1-1; D not resolved. Trimming took off 0 bases at V and 4 bases at J, with 7 bases between the two ends. The CDR3 spans 13 residues. Germline CDR1 reads SGDLS; CDR2 reads YYNGEE. CDR3 region: CASSVVGPTEAFF. CDR3 nucleotides: TGTGCCAGCAGCGTAGTCGGGCCCACTGAAGCTTTCTTT. Looking up the rest from reference TRBV9 and TRBJ1-1 gives the full variable domain: DSGVTQTPKHLITATGQRVTLRCSPRSGDLSVYWYQQSLDQGLQFLIQYYNGEERAKGNILERFSAQQFPDLHSELNLSSLELGDSALYFCASSVVGPTEAFFGQGTRLTVV.

The V call is TRBV18, the J call TRBJ1-2, with D possibly being TRBD1 (5 bases). V shed 0 bases and J shed 4 bases, with 9 bases lying between them. The V gene's germline CDR1 is KGHSH and CDR2 LQKENI. CDR3 length: 14 amino acids. The CDR3 loop reads CASSPPGGGYGYTF. The CDR3 DNA sequence: TGTGCCAGCTCACCACCCGGGGGAGGCTATGGCTACACCTTC. Together with reference TRBV18 and TRBJ1-2, the CDR3 gives the full variable domain: NAGVMQNPRHLVRRRGQEARLRCSPMKGHSHVYWYRQLPEEGLKFMVYLQKENIIDESGMPKERFSAEFPKEGPSILRIQQVVRGDSAAYFCASSPPGGGYGYTFGSGTRLTVV.

This chain uses TRBV4-1 with TRBJ1-1, with 10 bases that match TRBD1. CDR1 MGHRA and CDR2 YSYEKL come from the germline V gene. The CDR3 loop spans 17 amino acids. Trimming at V came to 4 bases and at J to 4 bases, leaving 12 bases not matched to a gene. The CDR3 nucleotides are TGCGCCAGCAGCCGCTCCGGGACAGGGGACCGTAGCACTGAAGCTTTCTTT. Translating gives CASSRSGTGDRSTEAFF.

This clone was detected only a few times. At the DNA level, this CDR3 is encoded by other sequences in the same sample as well. The rearrangement joins TRBV18 to TRBJ2-1, with D perhaps given as TRBD1 or TRBD2 (5 bases each). CDR3 length: 15 residues. Trimming removed 1 base from V and 0 bases from J, with 7 bases in between. CDR1 is KGHSH, CDR2 LQKENI, per germline. The CDR3 DNA sequence: TGTGCCAGCTCACCACAGGGGAGCTCCTACAATGAGCAGTTCTTC. It specifies CASSPQGSSYNEQFF. Full variable domain (outside the CDR3, taken from reference TRBV18 and TRBJ2-1): NAGVMQNPRHLVRRRGQEARLRCSPMKGHSHVYWYRQLPEEGLKFMVYLQKENIIDESGMPKERFSAEFPKEGPSILRIQQVVRGDSAAYFCASSPQGSSYNEQFFGPGTRLTVL.

This clone was seen a few times. The V gene is TRBV28, the J gene TRBJ1-5; D not certain. V lost 2 bases, J lost 3 bases, and 5 bases lay in between. The CDR3 has 13 residues. The V gene's germline CDR1 is MDHEN and CDR2 SYDVKM. The CDR3 DNA reads TGTGCCAGCAGTTTAGAGATCAATCAGCCCCAGCATTTT. Translating gives CASSLEINQPQHF.

With respect to this clone: The junction differs from germline at one of its ends, possibly a read error. The chain carries TRBV7-7 and TRBJ2-5; D is unclear. The CDR3 totals 13 residues. Germline V lookup: CDR1 SSHAT, CDR2 FNYEAQ (reference sequence). The CDR3 DNA follows: TGTGCTAGCAGCTTTTCCCACCAAGAGACCCAGTACTTC. Encoded protein: CASSFSHQETQYF.

DNA for the CDR3: TGTGCCAGCAGCTTCGTTCCGAGCGGAACTAATGAAAAACTGTTTTTT. This codes for CASSFVPSGTNEKLFF. The J gene is TRBJ1-4, the V gene TRBV7-8; unclear D gene. Between the trimmed V and J ends, which lost 3 bases and 1 base, there was a span of 12 bases. In germline, CDR1 is SGHVS, CDR2 FQNEAQ. The CDR3 contains 16 residues.

This chain connects TRBV6-1 to TRBJ2-1; weak D call: TRBD1 (6 bases). The ends were cut back, 1 base at V and 4 bases at J, with 11 bases in the middle. Germline V gene sequence: CDR1 MNHNS, CDR2 SASEGT. The CDR3 covers 15 residues. CDR3 sequence: CASSEDTGPYNEQFF. CDR3 coding DNA: TGTGCCAGCAGTGAAGATACAGGGCCATACAATGAGCAGTTCTTC.

This rearrangement joins TRBV13 to TRBJ2-1, with 14 bases that match TRBD2. Unmatched junction bases numbered 6, after V lost 2 bases and J lost 0 bases. CDR1 is PRHDT and CDR2 is FYEKMQ in the germline V gene (reference sequence). CDR3 length: 19 amino acids. The DNA of the CDR3 is TGTGCCAGCAGCTTAAGGACTAGCGGGGGGCCGAGCTCCTACAATGAGCAGTTCTTC. As protein: CASSLRTSGGPSSYNEQFF.

The chain is built from TRBV7-2 and TRBJ2-7, with 12 bases aligning to TRBD2. V lost 1 base to trimming and J lost 6 bases; unmatched junction nucleotides: 7. Germline CDR1 and CDR2: SGHTA and FQGNSA. This CDR3 is built from 16 residues. The CDR3 reads CASSLGLAGDASEQYF. The CDR3 DNA reads as TGTGCCAGCAGCTTAGGACTAGCGGGGGACGCCTCCGAGCAGTACTTC. Full variable domain (remainder filled in from reference TRBV7-2 and TRBJ2-7): GAGVSQSPSNKVTEKGKDVELRCDPISGHTALYWYRQSLGQGLEFLIYFQGNSAPDKSGLPSDRFSAERTGGSVSTLTIQRTQQEDSAVYLCASSLGLAGDASEQYFGPGTRLTVT.

Remarks on this clone: This sample also contains other DNA sequences that code for the same CDR3. V usage is TRBV9 and J usage is TRBJ1-5; D unresolved. V lost 2 bases to trimming and J lost 1 base, with 4 bases between them. This CDR3 is built from 13 residues. The germline V gene encodes CDR1 SGDLS and CDR2 YYNGEE. CDR3 DNA sequence: TGTGCCAGCAGCGTGGGCAGCAATCAGCCCCAGCATTTT. This sequence encodes CASSVGSNQPQHF.

This clone was observed once. V usage is TRBV6-5 and J usage is TRBJ2-1; D is possibly TRBD1 (6 bases). The CDR3 is 13 residues long. V was trimmed by 6 bases and J by 3 bases, leaving 9 bases between them. Germline V gene lookup returns CDR1 MNHEY and CDR2 SVGAGI. The DNA of the CDR3 is TGTGCCAGCAGCCGGACAGTCTACAATGAGCAGTTCTTC. The encoded protein is CASSRTVYNEQFF.

In this sample, this clone turned up a few times. The rearrangement uses TRBV18 and TRBJ2-6; D is uncertain. Germline lookup yields CDR1 KGHSH and CDR2 LQKENI. The CDR3 extends over 16 amino acids. The germline V and J ends were trimmed by 3 bases and 0 bases, with 9 bases remaining between them. CDR3 bases: TGTGCCAGCTCACCGTCTGCGCACTCTGGGGCCAACGTCCTGACTTTC. Its protein product is CASSPSAHSGANVLTF.

This clone has just a few counts. This chain uses TRBV30 with TRBJ2-3, with D hard to call. Germline V gene lookup returns CDR1 GTSNPN and CDR2 SVGIG (reference sequence). Trimming removed 0 bases from V and 6 bases from J, with 7 bases in between. This CDR3 spans 12 amino acids. In DNA, the CDR3 is TGTGCCTGGAGTGTTAAAGGGGATACGCAGTATTTT. Protein sequence: CAWSVKGDTQYF.

J is TRBJ2-1 and V is TRBV30, with TRBD2 as a possible D gene (5 bases). The V and J ends lost 4 bases and 3 bases respectively, with 10 bases between them. Per the germline V gene, CDR1 is GTSNPN and CDR2 is SVGIG (reference sequence). This CDR3 region has 13 residues. The CDR3 nucleotides are TGTGCCTGGACTCCCGGGAACTACAATGAGCAGTTCTTC. This gives the protein CAWTPGNYNEQFF. Together with reference TRBV30 and TRBJ2-1, the CDR3 gives the full variable domain: SQTIHQWPATLVQPVGSPLSLECTVEGTSNPNLYWYRQAAGRGLQLLFYSVGIGQISSEVPQNLSASRPQDRQFILSSKKLLLSDSGFYLCAWTPGNYNEQFFGPGTRLTVL.

This clone has more than one count but fewer than ten. The gene calls are TRBV4-1 and TRBJ2-5; D possibly corresponds to TRBD2 (6 bases). Trimming left V 4 bases short and J 5 bases short, with 17 bases between. From germline, CDR1 is MGHRA and CDR2 YSYEKL. The CDR3 loop spans 15 amino acids. CDR3 protein: CASSLPGEEQETQYF. CDR3 coding DNA: TGCGCCAGCAGCCTACCCGGGGAGGAACAGGAGACCCAGTACTTC.

This clone was detected a few times. This chain uses TRBV5-1 with TRBJ1-6, with D maybe TRBD1 (5 bases). V lost 0 bases and J 11 bases, leaving 21 bases between the germline ends. The length of the CDR3 is 17 residues. Germline assignment: CDR1 SGHRS and CDR2 YFSETQ. For the CDR3, the DNA is TGCGCCAGCAGCTTGGGGACCGACCGTCGTGAGGGGACACCCCTCCACTTT. Translation gives CASSLGTDRREGTPLHF.

CDR3 coding DNA: TGTGCCAGCAGTAACAGCGATCAGCCCCAGCATTTT. Translated: CASSNSDQPQHF. This sequence joins TRBV2 and TRBJ1-5; D unclear. CDR1 and CDR2 (germline): SNHLY, FYNNEI. V gave up 5 bases and J gave up 5 bases, with 7 bases separating them. The CDR3 is 12 amino acids.

This chain uses TRBV9 with TRBJ2-3, with 10 bases that match TRBD2. CDR1 is SGDLS, CDR2 YYNGEE, per germline. CDR3 length: 14 residues. Germline trimming cut 4 bases from V and 7 bases from J; bases unmatched to any gene: 6. As DNA, the CDR3 is TGTGCCAGCAGCTCCAGCGGGGGGGCATATACGCAGTATTTT. Translated: CASSSSGGAYTQYF. Variable domain in full (rest from reference TRBV9 and TRBJ2-3): DSGVTQTPKHLITATGQRVTLRCSPRSGDLSVYWYQQSLDQGLQFLIQYYNGEERAKGNILERFSAQQFPDLHSELNLSSLELGDSALYFCASSSSGGAYTQYFGPGTRLTVL.